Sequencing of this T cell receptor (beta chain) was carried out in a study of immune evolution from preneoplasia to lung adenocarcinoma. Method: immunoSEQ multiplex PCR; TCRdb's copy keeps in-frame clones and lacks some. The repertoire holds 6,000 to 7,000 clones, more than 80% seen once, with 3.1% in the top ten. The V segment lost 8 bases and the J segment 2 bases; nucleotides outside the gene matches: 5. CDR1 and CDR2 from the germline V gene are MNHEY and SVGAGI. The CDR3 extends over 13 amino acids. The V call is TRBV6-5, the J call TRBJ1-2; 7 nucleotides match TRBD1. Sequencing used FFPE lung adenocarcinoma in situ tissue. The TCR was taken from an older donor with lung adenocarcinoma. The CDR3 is CASRDRSNYGYTF. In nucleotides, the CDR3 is TGTGCCAGCCGGGACAGAAGCAACTATGGCTACACCTTC.